This TCR beta chain appears in the sequencing data of a study of shared clonotypes between healthy human individuals. Overall study findings and caveats: Among non-shared clonotypes, generation probabilities were lower than among those shared by all four donors.

Note on this clone: The antigen is not known.

CDR1 and CDR2 from the germline V gene are MNHEY and SMNVEV (reference sequence). The trim removed 2 bases at V and 5 bases at J, leaving 10 bases unmatched. The CDR3 is 17 amino acids. This table comes from immunoSEQ multiplex PCR, and its TCRdb copy is limited to in-frame clones, with some not included. Among 1.4 million to 1.5 million clones, 96% were seen once, and the ten largest hold about 1%. This chain uses TRBV27 with TRBJ2-1; TRBD2 matches 9 bases. The receptor comes from a man aged 25 to 45 in good health. The specimen was naive CD4+ T cells sorted from blood. As to subset: CD45RA+ positively selected. The CDR3 nucleotides read TGTGCCAGCAGTTTAACATGGGGCGGGAGGGCCAACAATGAGCAGTTCTTC. Its protein product is CASSLTWGGRANNEQFF.